This T cell receptor beta chain was recovered during a study of beta chain features in type 1 diabetes. Study outcomes and limitations: VDJ junctions sequenced from type 1 diabetes patients showed fewer insertions and more deletions. TCRB CDR3s from Type 1 diabetes patients were moderately but significantly shorter in all four CD4+ subsets.

Regarding this clone: As yet, its antigen is unknown.

cDNA synthesis used the whole RNA isolate, giving expressed TCRB sequences. Profiled with immunoSEQ multiplex PCR; TCRdb holds only in-frame clones, not every one. The sample consists of about 170,000 clones, 7.8% of them appearing once. The clonotype originates from a woman aged 40 to 50 with type 1 diabetes. The sample was central memory CD4+ T cells from blood.

The CDR3 reads CASSLVASHGANVLTF. CDR3 sequence (DNA): TGTGCCAGCAGCTTAGTGGCCTCCCATGGGGCCAACGTCCTGACTTTC. This sequence joins TRBV7-6 and TRBJ2-6, with D unresolved. From germline, CDR1 is SGHVS and CDR2 FNYEAQ. Trimming took off 1 base at V and 3 bases at J, with 10 bases between the two ends. The CDR3 length is 16 residues.